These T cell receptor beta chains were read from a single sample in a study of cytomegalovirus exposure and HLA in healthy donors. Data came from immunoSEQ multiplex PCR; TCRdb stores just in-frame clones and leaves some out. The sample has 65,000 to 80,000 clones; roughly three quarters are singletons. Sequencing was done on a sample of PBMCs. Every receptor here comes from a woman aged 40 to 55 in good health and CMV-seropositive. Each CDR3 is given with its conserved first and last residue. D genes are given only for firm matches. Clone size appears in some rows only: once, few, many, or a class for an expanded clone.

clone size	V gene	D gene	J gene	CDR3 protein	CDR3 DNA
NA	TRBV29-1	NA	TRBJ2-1	CSVVVGRNSRGAHNEQFF	TGCAGCGTTGTCGTCGGGCGCAATAGCCGGGGGGCCCACAATGAGCAGTTCTTC
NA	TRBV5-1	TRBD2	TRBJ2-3	CASSLAAGGPDTQYF	TGCGCCAGCAGCTTGGCAGCGGGGGGGCCAGATACGCAGTATTTT
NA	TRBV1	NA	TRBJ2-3	CTSSQGGRVGPDTQYF	TGCACCAGCAGCCAAGGTGGGCGGGTGGGTCCAGATACGCAGTATTTT
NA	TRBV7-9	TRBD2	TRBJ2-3	CASSPQRGARTDTQYF	TGTGCCAGCAGCCCCCAGCGGGGGGCTCGTACAGATACGCAGTATTTT
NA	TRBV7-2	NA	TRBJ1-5	CASSSYSNQPQHF	TGTGCCAGCAGCTCTTATAGCAATCAGCCCCAGCATTTT
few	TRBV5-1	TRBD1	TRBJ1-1	CASSQGQGGTEAFF	TGCGCCAGCAGCCAGGGACAGGGGGGCACTGAAGCTTTCTTT
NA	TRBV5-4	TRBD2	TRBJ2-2	CASSWGSGGPVGELFF	TGTGCCAGCAGCTGGGGGTCGGGGGGGCCAGTCGGGGAGCTGTTTTTT
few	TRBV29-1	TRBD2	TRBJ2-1	CSGILAGVYNEQFF	TGCAGCGGTATACTAGCGGGAGTCTACAATGAGCAGTTCTTC
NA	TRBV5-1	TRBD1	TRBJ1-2	CASSSNTGTGYGYTF	TGCGCCAGCAGTTCTAATACCGGGACAGGATATGGCTACACCTTC
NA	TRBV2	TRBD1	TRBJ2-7	CASSVARDRISYEQYF	TGTGCCAGCAGTGTGGCCCGGGACAGGATCTCCTACGAGCAGTACTTC
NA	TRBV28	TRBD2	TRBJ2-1	CASSWSGGGKNNEQFF	TGTGCCAGCAGTTGGTCCGGGGGGGGAAAGAACAATGAGCAGTTCTTC
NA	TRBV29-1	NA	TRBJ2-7	CSVRTGSYEQYF	TGCAGCGTTCGAACCGGCTCCTACGAGCAGTACTTC
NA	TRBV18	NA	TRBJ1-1	CASSSQSRNTEAFF	TGTGCCAGCTCATCTCAAAGCCGGAACACTGAAGCTTTCTTT
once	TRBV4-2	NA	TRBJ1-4	CASSQDRGSGEKLFF	TGTGCCAGCAGCCAAGACAGGGGCAGTGGGGAAAAACTGTTTTTT
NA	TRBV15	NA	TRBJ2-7	CATSRDLLSRGEQYF	TGTGCCACCAGCAGAGATCTTCTCTCGCGGGGCGAGCAGTACTTC
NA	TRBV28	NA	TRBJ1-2	CASSLGAGNYGYTF	TGTGCCAGCAGTTTAGGGGCAGGGAACTATGGCTACACCTTC
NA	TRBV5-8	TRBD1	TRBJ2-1	CASSFGQGMNEQFF	TGTGCCAGCAGCTTTGGACAGGGTATGAATGAGCAGTTCTTC
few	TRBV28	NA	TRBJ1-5	CASSLSEMVLGQPQHF	TGTGCCAGCAGTTTATCCGAGATGGTTCTTGGTCAGCCCCAGCATTTT
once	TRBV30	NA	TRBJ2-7	CAWSFTDEQYF	TGTGCCTGGAGTTTCACGGACGAGCAGTACTTC
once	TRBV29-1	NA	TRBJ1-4	CSVGAGVATNEKLFF	TGCAGCGTGGGGGCCGGGGTCGCAACTAATGAAAAACTGTTTTTT
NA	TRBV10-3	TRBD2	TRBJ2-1	CAISEGGRGVEQFF	TGTGCCATCAGTGAAGGAGGGAGGGGCGTCGAGCAGTTCTTC
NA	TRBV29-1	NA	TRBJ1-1	CSVSITEAFF	TGCAGCGTTTCTATCACTGAAGCTTTCTTT
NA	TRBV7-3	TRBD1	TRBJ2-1	CASSFTGAEQFF	TGTGCCAGCAGCTTTACAGGGGCTGAGCAGTTCTTC
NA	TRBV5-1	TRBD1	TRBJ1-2	CASSSRERDSNWVNYGYTF	TGCGCCAGCAGCTCCCGGGAGAGGGACAGCAACTGGGTTAACTATGGCTACACCTTC
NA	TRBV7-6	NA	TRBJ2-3	CASSLIAGSAADTQYF	TGTGCCAGCAGCTTAATTGCGGGGTCGGCGGCAGATACGCAGTATTTT
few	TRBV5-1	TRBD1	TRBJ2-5	CASGSTGLRQETQYF	TGCGCCAGCGGCTCGACAGGGCTCAGACAAGAGACCCAGTACTTC
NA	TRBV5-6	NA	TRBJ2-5	CASSLGAGLGGQETQYF	TGTGCCAGCAGCTTGGGGGCAGGGTTAGGTGGCCAAGAGACCCAGTACTTC
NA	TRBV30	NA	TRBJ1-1	CAWSVVGASVAFF	TGTGCCTGGAGTGTAGTAGGAGCCAGCGTAGCTTTCTTT
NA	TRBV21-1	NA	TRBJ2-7	CASSKARKRGEHEQYF	TGTGCCAGCAGCAAAGCTAGGAAGCGGGGGGAACACGAGCAGTACTTC
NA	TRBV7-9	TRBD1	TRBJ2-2	CASVVTGTGDTGELFF	TGTGCCAGCGTTGTAACCGGGACAGGGGACACCGGGGAGCTGTTTTTT
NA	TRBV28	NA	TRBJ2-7	CASSLASTGAYEQYF	TGTGCCAGCAGTTTAGCCAGCACGGGAGCCTACGAGCAGTACTTC
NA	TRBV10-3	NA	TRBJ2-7	CATAGVYEQYF	TGTGCCACCGCAGGGGTCTACGAGCAGTACTTC
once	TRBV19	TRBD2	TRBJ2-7	CASSRQASGGRYEQYF	TGTGCCAGTAGTAGGCAAGCTAGCGGAGGTCGCTACGAGCAGTACTTC
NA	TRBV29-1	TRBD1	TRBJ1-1	CSAVDRGLSEAFF	TGCAGCGCCGTCGACAGGGGGCTGTCTGAAGCTTTCTTT
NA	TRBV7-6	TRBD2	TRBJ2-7	CASSLVASGGAVSYEQYF	TGTGCCAGCAGCTTAGTGGCTAGCGGGGGGGCTGTATCCTACGAGCAGTACTTC
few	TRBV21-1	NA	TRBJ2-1	CASSKWKGGGTSYNEQFF	TGTGCCAGCAGCAAATGGAAGGGCGGGGGGACCTCCTACAATGAGCAGTTCTTC
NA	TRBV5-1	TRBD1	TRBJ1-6	CASSLSHRGPGQGNSPLHF	TGCGCCAGCAGCTTGAGTCATCGAGGGCCGGGACAGGGGAATTCACCCCTCCACTTT